Each of the 21 T cell receptor beta chains below was sequenced from the same sample in a study of shared clonotypes between healthy human individuals. The data were produced by immunoSEQ multiplex PCR, yet TCRdb's version contains in-frame clones alone and is incomplete. The sample comprises more than 850,000 clones, 75% to 80% of which are singletons, and about 0.52% rests with the top ten. The source material was memory CD4+ T cells from PBMCs. Sample subset: CD45RA-negative fraction. The receptors here all came from a man between 18 and 35 years old in good health. Some clones in this sample may be carry-over from other donors' samples.

The chain joins TRBV19 to TRBJ2-1; 9 bases agree with TRBD2. The junction had 12 bases not matched to a gene; V was cut back by 3 bases and J by 0 bases. Germline V gene sequence: CDR1 LNHDA, CDR2 SQIVND (reference sequence). The CDR3 is 19 residues long. CDR3 protein: CASSMGRVSGSPSYNEQFF. DNA for the CDR3: TGTGCCAGTAGTATGGGTCGGGTTAGCGGGAGTCCCTCCTACAATGAGCAGTTCTTC.

The chain carries TRBV2 and TRBJ2-5, with 12 bases fitting TRBD2. The CDR3 spans 16 residues. J gave up 5 bases and V 5 bases, and 9 bases lay outside the gene matches. The germline V gene encodes CDR1 SNHLY and CDR2 FYNNEI. CDR3 amino acids: CASSRGLAGGRETQYF. As DNA, the CDR3 is TGTGCCAGCAGTAGGGGTCTAGCGGGAGGGCGGGAGACCCAGTACTTC.

The V gene is TRBV19, the J gene TRBJ2-5, with 9 bases aligning to TRBD2. The CDR3 contains 11 residues. Germline V gives CDR1 LNHDA, CDR2 SQIVND (reference sequence). The CDR3 loop reads CASGSAETQYF. The CDR3 DNA reads as TGTGCTAGCGGGAGCGCAGAGACCCAGTACTTC.

Many counts were recorded for this clone. The rearrangement uses TRBV6-5 and TRBJ2-3; D call uncertain. Germline-derived CDR1 and CDR2 are MNHEY and SVGAGI. The CDR3 extends over 15 amino acids. Deletions cut 1 base from V and 0 bases from J, with 8 bases between. This chain's CDR3 is CASSYFAGSTDTQYF. The DNA of the CDR3 is TGTGCCAGCAGTTACTTTGCCGGGAGCACAGATACGCAGTATTTT.

The chain is built from TRBV29-1 and TRBJ2-1; 8 bases match TRBD2. Germline lookup yields CDR1 SQVTM and CDR2 ANQGSEA. The ends lost 7 bases at V and 0 bases at J; junction bases unmatched: 11. CDR3 length: 16 amino acids. The chain's CDR3 is CSAGGAGVSSYNEQFF. The CDR3 nucleotides are TGCAGCGCGGGGGGAGCGGGAGTAAGCTCCTACAATGAGCAGTTCTTC.

V usage is TRBV18 and J usage is TRBJ2-2; TRBD2 matches 7 bases. The V segment lost 3 bases and the J segment 16 bases; nucleotides outside the gene matches: 11. The CDR3 runs 13 residues. Germline-derived CDR1 and CDR2 are KGHSH and LQKENI. This CDR3 is CASSPPRDYWRFF. The CDR3 DNA is TGTGCCAGCTCACCCCCCCGGGACTACTGGAGGTTTTTT.

The gene calls are TRBV4-1 and TRBJ2-1; 7 bases agree with TRBD2. Germline V gene data show CDR1 as MGHRA and CDR2 as YSYEKL. V lost 2 bases to trimming and J lost 2 bases; unmatched junction nucleotides: 3. The CDR3 spans 15 residues. In nucleotides, the CDR3 is TGCGCCAGCAGCCAAAGGAGCGGGACCTACAATGAGCAGTTCTTC. Translating it yields CASSQRSGTYNEQFF.

This rearrangement joins TRBV7-9 to TRBJ2-3; D is perhaps TRBD2 (5 bases). V lost 5 bases and J 0 bases, leaving 18 bases between the germline ends. Germline V gene lookup returns CDR1 SEHNR and CDR2 FQNEAQ (reference sequence). The CDR3 loop spans 17 amino acids. The CDR3 protein is CASSRWVGVQSTDTQYF. CDR3 coding DNA: TGTGCCAGCAGCCGGTGGGTGGGAGTCCAAAGCACAGATACGCAGTATTTT.

The V gene is TRBV5-1, the J gene TRBJ2-5, with D possibly matching TRBD1 (5 bases). In germline, CDR1 is SGHRS, CDR2 YFSETQ. The ends were cut back, 4 bases at V and 2 bases at J, with 15 bases in the middle. The CDR3 totals 15 residues. CDR3 residues: CASSPGQGIQETQYF. In DNA, the CDR3 is TGCGCCAGCAGCCCTGGGCAGGGTATACAAGAGACCCAGTACTTC.

The CDR3 region has the DNA TGTGCCAGCAGCTTGGATACTAGCGGGCAGTTCTTC. It translates to CASSLDTSGQFF. The chain carries TRBV5-4 and TRBJ2-1; 8 nucleotides agree with TRBD2. This CDR3 spans 12 amino acids. The junction had 2 bases not matched to a gene; V was cut back by 0 bases and J by 12 bases. CDR1 is SGHNT, CDR2 YYREEE, per germline (reference sequence).

The chain couples TRBV25-1 to TRBJ2-3; a possible D gene is TRBD2 (6 bases). CDR3 length equals 14 residues. The V and J ends lost 7 bases and 0 bases respectively, with 11 bases between them. The germline V gene has CDR1 MGHDK and CDR2 SYGVNS. Here the CDR3 reads CASISSGSTDTQYF. The DNA for the CDR3 is TGTGCCAGCATCTCAAGCGGGAGCACAGATACGCAGTATTTT.

This clone came up a few times. This chain joins TRBV28 and TRBJ2-6; D is perhaps TRBD2 (5 bases). The germline V gene has CDR1 MDHEN and CDR2 SYDVKM. The CDR3 runs to 18 residues. Trimming cost V 1 base and J 4 bases, with 17 bases left between them. CDR3 DNA sequence: TGTGCCAGCAGTTTATATGGTAGCGCCGTCGAGGGGGCCAACGTCCTGACTTTC. This sequence encodes CASSLYGSAVEGANVLTF.

This chain joins TRBV6-1 and TRBJ1-1; 7 nucleotides align to TRBD1. V gave up 1 base and J gave up 2 bases; unmatched junction bases: 4. Germline V gene data show CDR1 as MNHNS and CDR2 as SASEGT. This CDR3 has 15 amino acids. The CDR3 DNA reads TGTGCCAGCAGTGAAGAAGGGGGCTTCAACACTGAAGCTTTCTTT. Its translation: CASSEEGGFNTEAFF.

The V call is TRBV18, the J call TRBJ2-7; no clear D. Germline V gene data show CDR1 as KGHSH and CDR2 as LQKENI. Trimming removed 3 bases at V and 2 bases at J, with 14 bases between. The CDR3 sequence is 15 residues long. The DNA for the CDR3 is TGTGCCAGCTCACCTAAAGGACGGACGACCTACGAGCAGTACTTC. This sequence encodes CASSPKGRTTYEQYF.

The chain joins TRBV28 to TRBJ1-2, with 7 bases matching TRBD1. CDR3 length: 12 amino acids. Germline V CDR1 and CDR2: MDHEN, SYDVKM. J was trimmed by 8 bases and V by 6 bases; bases with no gene match: 6. The CDR3 protein is CASSDRVLGYTF. CDR3 bases: TGTGCCAGCAGCGACAGGGTGCTCGGCTACACCTTC.

The chain joins TRBV7-8 to TRBJ2-2; weak D call: TRBD1 (6 bases). CDR1 is SGHVS and CDR2 is FQNEAQ in the germline V gene. The CDR3 sequence is 15 residues long. V was pared by 3 bases and J by 4 bases, with 12 bases between. This chain's CDR3 is CASSLRTAPTGELFF. CDR3 coding DNA: TGTGCCAGCAGCTTGCGGACAGCCCCCACCGGGGAGCTGTTTTTT.

This clone was observed a few times. This chain uses TRBV2 with TRBJ1-1; D is undetermined. There are 13 residues in the CDR3. Between the trimmed V and J ends, which lost 7 bases and 3 bases, there was a span of 12 bases. From germline, CDR1 is SNHLY and CDR2 FYNNEI. The CDR3 here is CASKEEGYTEAFF. DNA for the CDR3: TGTGCCAGCAAGGAAGAAGGGTACACTGAAGCTTTCTTT.

The chain joins TRBV21-1 to TRBJ2-1; no DNA check was done on the table's D call, TRBD2. TRBV21-1 is tagged as a pseudogene. The CDR3 consists of 16 residues. The CDR3 sequence is CASSTSSGGLYNEQFF. The CDR3 coding sequence is TGTGCCAGCAGCACCTCTTCCGGGGGACTGTACAATGAGCAGTTCTTC.

This chain uses TRBV5-4 with TRBJ2-3; no definite D call. This CDR3 is 16 amino acids long. The germline CDR1 and CDR2 sequences are SGHNT and YYREEE (reference sequence). V was cut by 4 bases and J by 0 bases, with 15 bases left in between. CDR3 region: CASSDDRMRSTDTQYF. The CDR3 bases are TGTGCCAGCAGCGACGACCGTATGCGTAGCACAGATACGCAGTATTTT.

The CDR3 spells CASSLEGLYSAYEQYF. For the CDR3, the DNA is TGTGCCAGCAGCTTAGAGGGACTCTACTCGGCCTACGAGCAGTACTTC. The V call is TRBV7-6, the J call TRBJ2-7, with D tentatively TRBD2 (6 bases). The germline gives CDR1 SGHVS, CDR2 FNYEAQ. The CDR3 is 16 residues long. Trimming stripped 1 base from V and 2 bases from J, with 15 bases between.

A remark on this clone: Different DNA sequences within this sample yield the same CDR3. In DNA, the CDR3 is TGTGCCAGCAGTCTAGCCGGGACCACTAATGAAAAACTGTTTTTT. Its protein product is CASSLAGTTNEKLFF. The chain links TRBV28 to TRBJ1-4; possible D gene TRBD1, 5 bases. The V gene lost 5 bases and the J gene lost 2 bases, with 12 bases spanning the gap. The CDR3 is made up of 15 amino acids. Per the germline V gene, CDR1 is MDHEN and CDR2 is SYDVKM.